The subject of this entry is one T cell receptor (beta chain). V gave up 5 bases and J gave up 5 bases; unmatched junction bases: 9. Germline CDR1 SGHVS, CDR2 FNYEAQ. CDR3 length: 16 amino acids. The sample originates from a study of cytomegalovirus exposure and HLA in healthy donors. The repertoire was sequenced with immunoSEQ multiplex PCR; TCRdb's copy has only in-frame clones and lacks some. The sample lists about 140,000 clones; approximately 89% were seen once. This chain links TRBV7-6 with TRBJ2-2; 9 bases match TRBD1. The clonotype originates from a man aged 18 to 30 in good health and CMV-seronegative. Specimen: PBMCs. The CDR3 nucleotides read TGTGCCAGCAGCCAGGGACAGGGAGGAAATACCGGGGAGCTGTTTTTT. Protein sequence: CASSQGQGGNTGELFF.